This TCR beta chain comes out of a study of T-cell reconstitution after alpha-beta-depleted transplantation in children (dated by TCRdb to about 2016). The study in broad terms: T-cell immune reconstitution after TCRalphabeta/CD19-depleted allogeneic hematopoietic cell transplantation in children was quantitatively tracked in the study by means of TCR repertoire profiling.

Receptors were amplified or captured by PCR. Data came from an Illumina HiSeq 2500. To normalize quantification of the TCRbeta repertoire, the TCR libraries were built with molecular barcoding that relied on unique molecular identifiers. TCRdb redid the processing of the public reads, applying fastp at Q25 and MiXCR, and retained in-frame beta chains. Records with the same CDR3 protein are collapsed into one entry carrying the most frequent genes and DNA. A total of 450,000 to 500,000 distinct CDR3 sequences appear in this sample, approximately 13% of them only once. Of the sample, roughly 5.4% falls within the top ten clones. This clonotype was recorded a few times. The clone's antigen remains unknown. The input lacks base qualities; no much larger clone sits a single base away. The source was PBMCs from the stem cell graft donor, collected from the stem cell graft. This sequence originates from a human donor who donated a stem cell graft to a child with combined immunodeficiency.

The CDR3 protein sequence reads: CASSLVLGGIGGGYTF. Here is the DNA: TGTGCCAGCAGCTTAGTTCTCGGGGGGATTGGCGGTGGCTACACCTTC. This chain joins TRBV7-2 to TRBJ1-2; TRBD1 might be the D gene, on 5 matching bases. The CDR3 covers 16 residues, taking in both the cysteine and the phenylalanine. Left in the record is the CDR3 DNA by itself, 48 bases read in frame from the first base. Looking up the germline V gene yields CDR1 SGHTA and CDR2 FQGNSA. Trimming removed 1 base from V and 7 bases from J, leaving 19 bases between the germline ends.